This TCR beta chain was captured in a study of blood T cell repertoires in COVID-19. This clone was observed many times. Generated by immunoSEQ multiplex PCR, the TCRdb table keeps only in-frame clones and is missing some. The data contain about 270,000 clones, 75% to 90% of them singletons. Material for sequencing was peripheral blood. This receptor was obtained from a woman in her 70s with COVID-19, enrolled during active disease.

The CDR3 sequence: CASSPPGQGFGYGYTF. As DNA, the CDR3 is TGTGCCAGCAGCCCCCCGGGACAGGGGTTTGGCTATGGCTACACCTTC. The chain combines TRBV7-2 with TRBJ1-2, with 10 bases that match TRBD1. Germline CDR1 and CDR2: SGHTA and FQGNSA. There are 16 residues in the CDR3. Germline trimming cut 5 bases from V and 4 bases from J; bases unmatched to any gene: 10.